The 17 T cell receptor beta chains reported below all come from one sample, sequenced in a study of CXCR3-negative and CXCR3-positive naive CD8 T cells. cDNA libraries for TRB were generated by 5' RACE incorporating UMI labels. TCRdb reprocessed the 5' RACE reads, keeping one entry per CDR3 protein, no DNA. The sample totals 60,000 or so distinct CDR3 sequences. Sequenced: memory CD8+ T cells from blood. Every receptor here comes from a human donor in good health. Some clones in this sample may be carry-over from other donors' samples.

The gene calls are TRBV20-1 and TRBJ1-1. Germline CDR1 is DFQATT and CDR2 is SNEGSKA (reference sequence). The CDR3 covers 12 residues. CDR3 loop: CSAPLGDTEAFF.

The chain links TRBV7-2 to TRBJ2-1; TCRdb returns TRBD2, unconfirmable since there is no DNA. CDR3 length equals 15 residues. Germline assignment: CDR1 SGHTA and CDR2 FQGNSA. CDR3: CASSLSSGGVDEQFF. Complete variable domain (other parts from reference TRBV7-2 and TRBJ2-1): GAGVSQSPSNKVTEKGKDVELRCDPISGHTALYWYRQSLGQGLEFLIYFQGNSAPDKSGLPSDRFSAERTGGSVSTLTIQRTQQEDSAVYLCASSLSSGGVDEQFFGPGTRLTVL.

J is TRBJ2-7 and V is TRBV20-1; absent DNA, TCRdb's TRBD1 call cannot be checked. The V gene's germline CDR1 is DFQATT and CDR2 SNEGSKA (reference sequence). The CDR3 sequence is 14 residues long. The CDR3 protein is CSANTGTELYEQYF.

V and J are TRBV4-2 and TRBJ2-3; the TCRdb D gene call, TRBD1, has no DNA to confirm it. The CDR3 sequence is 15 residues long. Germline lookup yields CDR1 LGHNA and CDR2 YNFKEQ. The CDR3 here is CASRTRGPSTDTQYF.

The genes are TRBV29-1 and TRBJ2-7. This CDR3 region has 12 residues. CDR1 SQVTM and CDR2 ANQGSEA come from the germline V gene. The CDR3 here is CSVEDNTYEQYF.

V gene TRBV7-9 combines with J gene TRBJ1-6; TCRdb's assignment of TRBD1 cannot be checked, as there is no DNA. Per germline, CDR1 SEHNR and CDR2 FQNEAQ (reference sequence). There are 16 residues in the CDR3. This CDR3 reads CASSVIQGGHNSPLHF. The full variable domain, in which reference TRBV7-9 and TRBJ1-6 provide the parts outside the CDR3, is DTGVSQNPRHKITKRGQNVTFRCDPISEHNRLYWYRQTLGQGPEFLTYFQNEAQLEKSRLLSDRFSAERPKGSFSTLEIQRTEQGDSAMYLCASSVIQGGHNSPLHFGNGTRLTVT.

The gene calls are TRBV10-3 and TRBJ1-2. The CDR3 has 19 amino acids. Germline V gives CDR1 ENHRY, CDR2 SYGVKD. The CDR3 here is CAISESRSIQGLSNYGYTF.

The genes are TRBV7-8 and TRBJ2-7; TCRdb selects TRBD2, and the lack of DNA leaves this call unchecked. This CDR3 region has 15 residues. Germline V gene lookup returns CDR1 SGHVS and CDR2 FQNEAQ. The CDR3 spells CASSLLAGGRGEQYF. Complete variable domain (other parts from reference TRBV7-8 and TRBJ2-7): GAGVSQSPRYKVAKRGQDVALRCDPISGHVSLFWYQQALGQGPEFLTYFQNEAQLDKSGLPSDRFFAERPEGSVSTLKIQRTQQEDSAVYLCASSLLAGGRGEQYFGPGTRLTVT.

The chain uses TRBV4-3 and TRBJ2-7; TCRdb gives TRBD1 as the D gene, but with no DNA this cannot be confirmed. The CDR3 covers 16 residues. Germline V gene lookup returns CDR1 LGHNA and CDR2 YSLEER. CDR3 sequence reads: CASSQARGQATYEQYF.

CDR3 protein: CASRYGQGADEQFF. J is TRBJ2-1 and V is TRBV12-3 or TRBV12-4; absent DNA, TCRdb's TRBD1 call cannot be checked. The CDR3 has 14 amino acids.

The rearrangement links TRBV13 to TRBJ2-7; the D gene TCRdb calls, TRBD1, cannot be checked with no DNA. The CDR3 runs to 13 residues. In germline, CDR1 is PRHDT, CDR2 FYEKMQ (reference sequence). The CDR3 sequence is CASSPGVGYEQYF.

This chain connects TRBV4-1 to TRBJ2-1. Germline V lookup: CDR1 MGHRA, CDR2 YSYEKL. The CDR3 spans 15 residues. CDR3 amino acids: CASSLFGESNNGQFF.

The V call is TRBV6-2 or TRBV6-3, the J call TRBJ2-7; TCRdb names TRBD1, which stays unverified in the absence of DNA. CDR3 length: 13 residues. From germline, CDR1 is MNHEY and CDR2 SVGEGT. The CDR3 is CASSDPTLYEQYF.

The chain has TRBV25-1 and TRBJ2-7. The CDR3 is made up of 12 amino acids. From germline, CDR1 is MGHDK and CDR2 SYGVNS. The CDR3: CASSEEGREQYF.

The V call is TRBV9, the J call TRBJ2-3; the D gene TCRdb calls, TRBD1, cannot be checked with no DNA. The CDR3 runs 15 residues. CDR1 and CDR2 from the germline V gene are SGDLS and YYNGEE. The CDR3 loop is CASSRRGRSTDTQYF.

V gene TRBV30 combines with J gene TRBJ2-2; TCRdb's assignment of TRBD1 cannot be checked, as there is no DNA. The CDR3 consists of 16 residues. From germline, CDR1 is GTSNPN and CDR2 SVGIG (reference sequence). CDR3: CAWRSADRANTGELFF. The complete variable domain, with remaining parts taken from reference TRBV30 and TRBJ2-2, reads SQTIHQWPATLVQPVGSPLSLECTVEGTSNPNLYWYRQAAGRGLQLLFYSVGIGQISSEVPQNLSASRPQDRQFILSSKKLLLSDSGFYLCAWRSADRANTGELFFGEGSRLTVL.

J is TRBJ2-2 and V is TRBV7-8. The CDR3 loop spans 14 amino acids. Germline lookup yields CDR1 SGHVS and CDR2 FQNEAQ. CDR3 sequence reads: CASSQTGIGGELFF.